This is a list of T cell receptor beta chains from one sample in a study of human T cells and chemical hapten exposure. TCRdb re-called the RACE reads with MiXCR, one entry per CDR3 protein. The sample lists more than 300,000 distinct CDR3 sequences, approximately 5% seen once, with about 8.2% in the top ten. Sample: whole blood, taken in connection with sensitization to the hapten diphenylcyclopropenone (DPC). The source is a young woman with alopecia areata. Some clones in this sample may be carry-over from other donors' samples. Both conserved end residues are part of each CDR3. The D gene is left open where the match is weak. The size entry is marked missing in some rows and otherwise reads once, few, many or a size class.

j_gene	abundance	v_gene	d_gene	CDR3aa	CDR3nt
TRBJ2-1	-	TRBV28	TRBD1	CASSLRDRSHNEQFF	TGTGCCAGCAGTTTAAGGGACAGGAGTCACAATGAGCAGTTCTTC
TRBJ2-1	few	TRBV7-9	-	CASSLSDGYNEQFF	TGTGCCAGCAGCTTAAGCGACGGGTACAATGAGCAGTTCTTC
TRBJ1-1	many	TRBV12-3/TRBV12-4	-	CASSRRTPEAFF	TGTGCCAGCTCTCGTCGGACACCTGAAGCTTTCTTT
TRBJ2-3	many	TRBV11-2	-	CASSLDLDTQYF	TGTGCCAGCAGCTTAGATTTAGATACGCAGTATTTT
TRBJ1-4	-	TRBV6-1	TRBD1	CASSVRTGKLFF	TGTGCCAGCAGTGTACGGACAGGGAAACTGTTTTTT
TRBJ1-4	many	TRBV10-3	-	CATQDSRGEKLFF	TGTGCCACCCAGGACAGTAGAGGTGAAAAACTGTTTTTT
TRBJ1-1	many	TRBV2	-	CASSQPPGTEAFF	TGTGCCAGCAGTCAGCCCCCAGGGACTGAAGCTTTCTTT
TRBJ2-3	few	TRBV5-4	-	CASSFGPWGTDTQYF	TGTGCCAGCAGCTTCGGGCCGTGGGGGACAGATACGCAGTATTTT
TRBJ1-5	-	TRBV6-5	-	CASSSLSGLYSNQPQHF	TGTGCCAGCAGTTCCCTATCGGGGCTATATAGCAATCAGCCCCAGCATTTT
TRBJ1-4	-	TRBV3-1	-	CASSQADGEKLFF	TGTGCCAGCAGCCAGGCCGACGGGGAAAAACTGTTTTTT
TRBJ1-4	many	TRBV7-9	-	CASSLGTLATNEKLFF	TGTGCCAGCAGCTTAGGAACCCTCGCAACTAATGAAAAACTGTTTTTT
TRBJ1-2	many	TRBV12-3/TRBV12-4	-	CASSFDTGVRGYTF	TGTGCCAGCAGTTTCGACACAGGAGTCAGAGGCTACACCTTC
TRBJ2-3	few	TRBV12-3/TRBV12-4	-	CASSFTMLSTDTQYF	TGTGCCAGCAGTTTCACAATGTTAAGCACAGATACGCAGTATTTT
TRBJ1-1	many	TRBV18	-	CASSQEIYTEAFF	TGTGCCAGCTCACAAGAAATTTACACTGAAGCTTTCTTT
TRBJ1-5	many	TRBV20-1	-	CSARAQTGYSNQPQHF	TGCAGTGCTAGAGCCCAGACGGGTTATAGCAATCAGCCCCAGCATTTT
TRBJ2-1	few	TRBV12-3/TRBV12-4	-	CASSSPDQYNEQFF	TGTGCCAGCAGTTCCCCCGACCAGTACAATGAGCAGTTCTTC
TRBJ1-1	many	TRBV2	-	CASSPMVTEAFF	TGTGCCAGCAGCCCAATGGTGACTGAAGCTTTCTTT